This T cell receptor beta chain was sequenced during a study of blood T cell repertoires in COVID-19. Overall study context: COVID-19 samples from acute and convalescent phases originated in the United States, Italy and Spain.

CDR3 length: 13 residues. V shed 3 bases, J shed 11 bases, and the junction held 7 bases outside the gene matches. Germline CDR1 and CDR2: ENHRY and SYGVKD. Assay used: immunoSEQ multiplex PCR; TCRdb lists only in-frame clones, some missing. The profile shows approximately 140,000 clones, 88% of them singletons. The TCR was taken from a man aged 50-59 years with active or convalescent COVID-19. The specimen sequenced was peripheral blood. V and J are TRBV10-3 and TRBJ2-3; TRBD2 matches at 8 bases. The CDR3 DNA follows: TGTGCCATCAGTGACTCCACTAGCGGAGTGCAGTATTTT. Protein sequence: CAISDSTSGVQYF.